This T cell receptor beta chain appears in the sequencing data of a study of shared clonotypes between healthy human individuals. About the research overall: Two women and a few men aged 18 to 49 served as donors. There were three CD4 naive, three CD4 memory, two CD8 naive and one CD8 memory plates per donor.

V lost 0 bases, J lost 2 bases, and 20 bases lay in between. CDR1 and CDR2 (germline): MGHRA, YSYEKL. There are 19 residues in the CDR3. Regarding this clone: Its antigen is still unknown.

Study-level results: Some naive CD4 clonotypes, roughly 4.5%, turned up in common across several donors. It was the few donors that limited the genetic and exposure-history diversity represented.

Sequenced by immunoSEQ multiplex PCR; TCRdb stores in-frame clones only, minus some. This sample has about 600,000 clones, with around 95% found just once. It was CD45RO-negative cells, positively selected for CCR7, that made up naive CD8 cells, with terminally differentiated effector memory CD45RA+ cells excluded. Material: naive CD8+ T cells sorted from blood. This rearrangement joins TRBV4-1 to TRBJ2-1, with a weak D call TRBD1 (6 bases). This sequence was found in a woman in her twenties or thirties in good health. The CDR3 protein is CASSQDLGATLVAYNEQFF. Here the CDR3 DNA reads TGCGCCAGCAGCCAAGATTTGGGGGCTACTCTTGTTGCCTACAATGAGCAGTTCTTC.